This T cell receptor beta chain was sequenced during a study of blood T cell repertoires in COVID-19 (dated by TCRdb to 2019 to 2021). About the investigation overall: The collaborator samples originated in the United States, Italy and Spain and spanned the acute and convalescent phases of COVID-19. The prospective study material was composed of cDNA or gDNA derived from T cells, B-cell-depleted T cells, or PBMCs. Deeply sampled blood TCRbeta repertoires from subjects exposed to, actively infected with, or recovered from COVID-19 were included in the dataset. The repertoires were made available in a free public database intended to serve as a resource for research on the immune response to SARS-CoV-2. The samples were drawn from two sources: the first 160 participants of the ongoing ImmuneRACE study, and 950 to 1,500 subjects contributed by 6 global collaborators. A de-identified subject ID, COVID-19 status, age in years and sex were almost always included in the sample metadata. Where available, HLA class I and class II types were obtained from metadata supplied by the sample provider rather than from assay-based typing.

TCRbeta CDR3 regions were amplified from genomic DNA using the immunoSEQ Assay, a bias-controlled multiplex PCR. In the source study's methods: Nucleated cell counts per sample were estimated from amplification of reference gene primers within the assay. To quantify the absolute abundance of each unique TCRbeta CDR3 rearrangement, sequence reads were collapsed and filtered. Productive Simpson clonality was computed per sample as the square root of Simpson's diversity index over productive rearrangements. Held by TCRdb, this immuneACCESS table contains in-frame sequences only and omits some clones. Under half of the omission traces to an unresolved V gene where checked; the cause of the rest is unknown. That table supplies the V and J calls and clone size; D and trimming were determined from the DNA. The sample records about 240,000 clones, 85% to 90% of which are singletons. The ten largest make up more than 6.5% of the sample.

Collaborating institutions collected whole blood in K2EDTA tubes following their own protocols. Collaborator samples were shipped for TCRbeta analysis as frozen whole blood, isolated PBMCs, or DNA extracted from either sample type. Overall results and qualifications from the work: The quantity of clinical and demographic metadata differed by source and by participant and was supplied without curation.

Of note for this clone: Which antigen it targets is not known. No per-base quality is available; no much larger clone lies one base away.

Sequenced: peripheral blood. The sequence derives from a woman in her 70s with active or convalescent COVID-19.

The nucleotide sequence is given as TGTGCCAGCAGTTACTTCACAGGGACGAGGGGCTACACCTTC. The encoded protein is CASSYFTGTRGYTF. This chain is built from TRBV6-2 or TRBV6-3 and TRBJ1-2, with TRBD1 tentatively as D gene (6 bases match). The CDR3 contains 14 residues, cysteine and phenylalanine counted. Only CDR3 DNA remains: 42 bases, in frame from the first base. CDR1 and CDR2, looked up from the germline V gene, are MNHEY and SVGEGT. V is shortened by 1 base, J by 8 bases, and the region joining them spans 14 bases.